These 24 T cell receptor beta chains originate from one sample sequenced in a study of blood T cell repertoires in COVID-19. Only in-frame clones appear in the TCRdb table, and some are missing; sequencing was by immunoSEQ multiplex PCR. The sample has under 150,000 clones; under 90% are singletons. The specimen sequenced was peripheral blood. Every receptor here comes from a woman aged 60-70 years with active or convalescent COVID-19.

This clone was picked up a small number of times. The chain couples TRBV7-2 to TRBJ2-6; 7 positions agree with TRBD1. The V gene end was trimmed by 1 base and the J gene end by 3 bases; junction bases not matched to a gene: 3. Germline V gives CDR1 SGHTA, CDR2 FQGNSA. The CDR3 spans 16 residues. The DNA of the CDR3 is TGTGCCAGCAGCTTAGTAGGGGGCGGTGGGGCCAACGTCCTGACTTTC. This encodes CASSLVGGGGANVLTF.

The DNA of the CDR3 is TGTGCCAGTAGTATAAACAGCATGAACACTGAAGCTTTCTTT. The encoded protein is CASSINSMNTEAFF. This chain connects TRBV19 to TRBJ1-1; D call uncertain. The CDR3 extends over 14 amino acids. Germline V gene sequence: CDR1 LNHDA, CDR2 SQIVND (reference sequence). Between the trimmed V and J ends, which lost 2 bases and 0 bases, there was a span of 7 bases.

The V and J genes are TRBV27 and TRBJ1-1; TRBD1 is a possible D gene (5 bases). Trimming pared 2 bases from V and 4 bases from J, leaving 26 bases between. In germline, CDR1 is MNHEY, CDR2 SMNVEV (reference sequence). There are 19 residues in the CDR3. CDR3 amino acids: CASSLQNRGLSARGTEAFF. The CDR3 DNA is TGTGCCAGCAGTTTACAAAACCGGGGCCTCTCTGCGCGGGGCACTGAAGCTTTCTTT.

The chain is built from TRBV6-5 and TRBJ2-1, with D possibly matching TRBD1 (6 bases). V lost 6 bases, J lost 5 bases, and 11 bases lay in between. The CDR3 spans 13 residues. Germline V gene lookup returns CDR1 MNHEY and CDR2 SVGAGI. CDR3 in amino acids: CASRVNRDNEQFF. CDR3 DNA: TGTGCCAGCAGGGTCAACAGGGACAATGAGCAGTTCTTC.

The CDR3 sequence is CSARENYEQYF. CDR3 bases: TGCAGCGCGCGAGAAAACTACGAGCAGTACTTC. V gene TRBV29-1 combines with J gene TRBJ2-7; D is unclear. This CDR3 spans 11 amino acids. Trimming shortened V by 7 bases and J by 3 bases, and 10 bases separated the two germline ends. Germline V gene data show CDR1 as SQVTM and CDR2 as ANQGSEA.

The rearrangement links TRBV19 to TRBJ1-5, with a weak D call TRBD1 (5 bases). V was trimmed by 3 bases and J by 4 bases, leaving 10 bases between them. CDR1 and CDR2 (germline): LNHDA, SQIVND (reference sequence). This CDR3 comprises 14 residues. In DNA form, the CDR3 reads TGTGCCAGTAGTATTCTGGGGACTAATCAGCCCCAGCATTTT. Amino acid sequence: CASSILGTNQPQHF.

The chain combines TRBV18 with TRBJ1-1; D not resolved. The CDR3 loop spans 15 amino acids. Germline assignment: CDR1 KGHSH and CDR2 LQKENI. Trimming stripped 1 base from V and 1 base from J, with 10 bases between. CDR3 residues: CASSPLPSGNTEAFF. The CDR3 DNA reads TGTGCCAGCTCACCACTTCCCTCGGGGAACACTGAAGCTTTCTTT. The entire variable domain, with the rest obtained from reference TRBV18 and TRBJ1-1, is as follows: NAGVMQNPRHLVRRRGQEARLRCSPMKGHSHVYWYRQLPEEGLKFMVYLQKENIIDESGMPKERFSAEFPKEGPSILRIQQVVRGDSAAYFCASSPLPSGNTEAFFGQGTRLTVV.

CDR3: CASSLRDQETQYF. DNA of the CDR3: TGTGCCAGCAGCTTAAGAGATCAAGAGACCCAGTACTTC. The rearrangement joins TRBV7-9 to TRBJ2-5; D remains unclear. Trimming cost V 2 bases and J 2 bases, with 6 bases left between them. Germline values: CDR1 SEHNR, CDR2 FQNEAQ (reference sequence). The CDR3 is 13 amino acids.

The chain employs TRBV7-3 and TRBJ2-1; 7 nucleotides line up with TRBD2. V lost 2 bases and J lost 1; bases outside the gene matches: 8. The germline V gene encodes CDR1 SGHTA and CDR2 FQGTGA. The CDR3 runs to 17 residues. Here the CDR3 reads CASSLRASGRSYNEQFF. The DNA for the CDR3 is TGTGCCAGCAGCTTACGGGCTAGCGGACGTTCCTACAATGAGCAGTTCTTC.

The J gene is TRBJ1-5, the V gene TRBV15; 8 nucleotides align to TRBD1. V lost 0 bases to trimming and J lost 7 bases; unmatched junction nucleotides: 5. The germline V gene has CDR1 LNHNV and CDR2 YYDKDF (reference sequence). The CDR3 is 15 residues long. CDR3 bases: TGTGCCACCAGCAGAGATTCAGGGGGCGGACAGCCCCAGCATTTT. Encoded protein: CATSRDSGGGQPQHF.

In DNA form, the CDR3 reads TGTGCCACCAGTGATCGGGACAGCTATGGCTACACCTTC. This encodes CATSDRDSYGYTF. V usage is TRBV24-1 and J usage is TRBJ1-2, with 7 bases that match TRBD1. This CDR3 contains 13 residues. The germline gives CDR1 KGHDR, CDR2 SFDVKD. With 3 bases clipped from V and 4 bases from J, the junction kept 1 base outside the gene matches.

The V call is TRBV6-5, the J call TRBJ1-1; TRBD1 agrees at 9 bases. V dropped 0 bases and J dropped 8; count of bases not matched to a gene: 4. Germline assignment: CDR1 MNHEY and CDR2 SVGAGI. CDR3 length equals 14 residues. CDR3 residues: CASSYSITGGEAFF. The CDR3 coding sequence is TGTGCCAGCAGTTACTCGATAACAGGGGGCGAAGCTTTCTTT.

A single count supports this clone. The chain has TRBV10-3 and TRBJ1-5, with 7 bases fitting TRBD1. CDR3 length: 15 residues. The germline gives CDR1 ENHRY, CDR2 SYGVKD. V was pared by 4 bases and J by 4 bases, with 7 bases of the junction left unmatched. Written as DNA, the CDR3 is TGTGCCATCAGTGTTGACAGGGAAGGGAATCAGCCCCAGCATTTT. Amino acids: CAISVDREGNQPQHF.

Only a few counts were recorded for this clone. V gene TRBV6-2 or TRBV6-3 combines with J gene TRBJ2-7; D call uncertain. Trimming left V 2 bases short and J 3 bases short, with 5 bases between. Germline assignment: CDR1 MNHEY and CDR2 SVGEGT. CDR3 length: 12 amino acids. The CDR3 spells CASSYPDYEQYF. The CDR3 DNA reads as TGTGCCAGCAGTTACCCAGACTACGAGCAGTACTTC.

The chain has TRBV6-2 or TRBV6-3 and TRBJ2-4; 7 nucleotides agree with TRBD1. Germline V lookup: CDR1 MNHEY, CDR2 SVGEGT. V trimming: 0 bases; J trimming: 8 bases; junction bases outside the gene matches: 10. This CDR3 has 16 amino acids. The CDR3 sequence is CASSYSAGGEGHIQYF. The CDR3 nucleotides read TGTGCCAGCAGTTACTCGGCAGGGGGAGAAGGCCACATTCAGTACTTC.

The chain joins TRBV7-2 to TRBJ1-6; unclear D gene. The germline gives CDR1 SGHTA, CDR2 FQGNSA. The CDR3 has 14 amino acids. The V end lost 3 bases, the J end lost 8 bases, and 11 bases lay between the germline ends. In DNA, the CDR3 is TGTGCCAGCAGCTTTAGGAGGGCGGATTCACCCCTCCACTTT. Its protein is CASSFRRADSPLHF. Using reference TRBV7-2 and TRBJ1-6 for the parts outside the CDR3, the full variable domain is GAGVSQSPSNKVTEKGKDVELRCDPISGHTALYWYRQSLGQGLEFLIYFQGNSAPDKSGLPSDRFSAERTGGSVSTLTIQRTQQEDSAVYLCASSFRRADSPLHFGNGTRLTVT.

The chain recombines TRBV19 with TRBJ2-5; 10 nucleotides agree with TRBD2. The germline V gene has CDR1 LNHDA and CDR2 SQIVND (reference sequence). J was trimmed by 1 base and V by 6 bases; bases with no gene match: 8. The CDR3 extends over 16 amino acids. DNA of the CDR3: TGTGCCAGTAGCCACGGGACTAGCGCATTCCAAGAGACCCAGTACTTC. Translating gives CASSHGTSAFQETQYF.

CDR3 protein: CASSFSVGLAGASYNEQFF. In nucleotides, the CDR3 is TGTGCCAGCAGCTTTTCTGTGGGACTAGCGGGGGCCTCCTACAATGAGCAGTTCTTC. The J gene is TRBJ2-1, the V gene TRBV11-2; 14 bases match TRBD2. There are 19 residues in the CDR3. V shed 3 bases, J shed 0 bases, and the junction held 7 bases outside the gene matches. Germline CDR1 is SGHAT and CDR2 is FQNNGV. The complete variable domain, with remaining parts taken from reference TRBV11-2 and TRBJ2-1, reads EAGVAQSPRYKIIEKRQSVAFWCNPISGHATLYWYQQILGQGPKLLIQFQNNGVVDDSQLPKDRFSAERLKGVDSTLKIQPAKLEDSAVYLCASSFSVGLAGASYNEQFFGPGTRLTVL.

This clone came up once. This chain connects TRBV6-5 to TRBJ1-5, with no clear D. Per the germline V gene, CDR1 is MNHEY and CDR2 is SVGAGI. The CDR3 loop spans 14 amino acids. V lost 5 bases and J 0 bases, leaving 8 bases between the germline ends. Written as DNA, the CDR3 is TGTGCCAGCAGTATAGCTCATAGCAATCAGCCCCAGCATTTT. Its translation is CASSIAHSNQPQHF.

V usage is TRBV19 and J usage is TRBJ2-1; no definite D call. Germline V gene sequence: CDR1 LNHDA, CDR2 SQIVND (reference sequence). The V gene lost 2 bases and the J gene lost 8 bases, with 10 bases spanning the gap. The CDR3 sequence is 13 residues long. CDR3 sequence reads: CASSISVLDEQFF. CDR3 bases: TGTGCCAGTAGTATAAGCGTGCTAGATGAGCAGTTCTTC.

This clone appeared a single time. The CDR3 coding sequence is TGTGCCAGCAGCCCCATGGATACGCAGTATTTT. It yields the protein CASSPMDTQYF. This chain connects TRBV7-8 to TRBJ2-3; no firm D call. Trimming left V 5 bases short and J 6 bases short, with 6 bases between. The CDR3 runs 11 residues. The germline V gene encodes CDR1 SGHVS and CDR2 FQNEAQ.

CDR3 coding DNA: TGTGCCAGCAGTGTGGGGGCTCTCTCTGAAGCTTTCTTT. Protein product: CASSVGALSEAFF. This chain links TRBV25-1 with TRBJ1-1, with a possible D match to TRBD1 (6 bases). The germline V and J ends were trimmed by 4 bases and 6 bases, with 12 bases remaining between them. The germline V gene encodes CDR1 MGHDK and CDR2 SYGVNS. This CDR3 is 13 amino acids long.

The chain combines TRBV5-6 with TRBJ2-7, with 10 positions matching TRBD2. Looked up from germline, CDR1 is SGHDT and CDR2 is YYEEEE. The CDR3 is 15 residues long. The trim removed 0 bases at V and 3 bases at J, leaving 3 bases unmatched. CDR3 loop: CASSLAASGSYEQYF. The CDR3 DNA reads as TGTGCCAGCAGCTTGGCCGCTAGCGGGAGCTACGAGCAGTACTTC. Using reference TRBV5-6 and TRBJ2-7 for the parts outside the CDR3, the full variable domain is DAGVTQSPTHLIKTRGQQVTLRCSPKSGHDTVSWYQQALGQGPQFIFQYYEEEERQRGNFPDRFSGHQFPNYSSELNVNALLLGDSALYLCASSLAASGSYEQYFGPGTRLTVT.

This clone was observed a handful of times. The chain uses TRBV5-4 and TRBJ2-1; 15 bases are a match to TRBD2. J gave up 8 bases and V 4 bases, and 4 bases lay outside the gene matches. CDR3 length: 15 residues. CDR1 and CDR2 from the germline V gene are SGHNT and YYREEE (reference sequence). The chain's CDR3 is CASSPGTSGRYEQFF. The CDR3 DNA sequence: TGTGCCAGCAGCCCAGGGACTAGCGGGAGGTATGAGCAGTTCTTC.